The sample holds a few counts of the clone carrying this T cell receptor beta chain. Its antigen is unknown. The data were obtained in a study of T cells in Graves' hyperthyroidism and ophthalmopathy. The study, taken as a whole, reports: In simple terms, a model built on 13 V-J features told ophthalmopathy apart from stable hyperthyroidism. Among clonotypes expanded in thyroid above 0.001, most were also found in blood. For ophthalmopathy, model prediction preceded onset by a median roughly 6.2 months.

With V trimmed by 6 bases and J by 0 bases, 11 bases remained unmatched. Germline V gene sequence: CDR1 DFQATT, CDR2 SNEGSKA (reference sequence). The CDR3 length is 18 residues. Researchers amplified the TCR beta CDR3 regions from RNA transcripts. A set of HTBI primers served as the primers for a first-round RT-PCR of the TCR CDR3. TCRdb analysed the multiplex PCR reads with MiXCR anew, one entry per CDR3 protein. Among around 520,000 distinct CDR3 sequences, around an eighth were seen once, and the ten largest hold about 17%. The sequence came from a woman aged 18-29 years with Graves' hyperthyroidism. This sequence joins TRBV20-1 and TRBJ2-6; 10 bases match TRBD1. The sequenced sample consisted of blood. CDR3 protein: CSASAGTGDHSGANVLTF. In DNA form, the CDR3 reads TGCAGTGCGTCCGCCGGGACAGGGGACCACTCTGGGGCCAACGTCCTGACTTTC.